This T cell receptor beta chain was sequenced for a study of technical replicates of blood from four donors. Libraries were prepared by immunoSEQ multiplex PCR; TCRdb keeps only in-frame clonotypes and omits some of them. This sample carries some 100,000 clones, roughly 95% of them seen once, and the ten largest clones take approximately 0.2%. Germline loops: CDR1 ENHRY, CDR2 SYGVKD. This CDR3 contains 18 residues. With 0 bases clipped from V and 2 bases from J, the junction kept 12 bases outside the gene matches. Sample: T cells isolated from PBMCs. The receptor comes from a human donor in good health. This chain joins TRBV10-3 and TRBJ1-2; the match to TRBD1 covers 7 bases. In nucleotides, the CDR3 is TGTGCCATCAGTGAGTCCCCTAAGAAGGGGGCGCGGAACTATGGCTACACCTTC. Protein product: CAISESPKKGARNYGYTF.